This TCR beta chain was found in a study of prognosis after radiotherapy for stage I lung cancer. Study conclusions and caveats: Clone counts measured for unique TCRs fell after stereotactic body radiation therapy, median approximately 10,000 versus 7,000.

Genomic DNA yielded TCR beta CDR3, amplified by two-round multiplex PCR. First-round PCR, the initial amplification, used primers specific to each TRBV and TRBJ gene. TCRdb re-analysed the multiplex PCR reads in MiXCR, keeping a single row per CDR3 protein. The table shows about 27,000 distinct CDR3 sequences, with about 30% occurring only once. This clonotype was seen repeatedly, ten times or more. What it binds is unknown. This CDR3 is 15 amino acids long. V shed 7 bases and J shed 6 bases, with 18 bases lying between them. Per the germline V gene, CDR1 is LNHDA and CDR2 is SQIVND (reference sequence).

The sample here was PBMCs, taken before or after stereotactic body radiation therapy (not recorded which). The TCR originated in a donor of 50 years or more with non-small cell lung cancer. The V call is TRBV19, the J call TRBJ2-2; D is possibly TRBD1 (6 bases). The DNA of the CDR3 is TGTGCCAGTACCCCACTATCCTCAGGGGCCGGGGAGCTGTTTTTT. Protein: CASTPLSSGAGELFF.